The rows below give T cell receptor beta chains drawn from one sample of a study of blood T cells in healthy people across ages. TCRdb reprocessed the 5' RACE reads via MiXCR and lists one record per CDR3 protein. The sample includes hundreds of thousands of distinct CDR3 sequences, around 45% of them seen just once. Sample: blood. These TCRs come from a woman aged 55-70 years in good health. Each CDR3 is given with its conserved first and last residue. A D gene is named only where the DNA matches it firmly. The size field is filled for only some rows; it gives once, few, many or a size class.

d_gene: TRBD2
v_gene: TRBV2
len: 15
j_gene: TRBJ2-2
abundance: few
CDR3aa: CASSRLAGDTGELFF
CDR3nt: TGTGCCAGCAGCCGACTAGCGGGAGACACCGGGGAGCTGTTTTTT

d_gene: TRBD1
v_gene: TRBV27
len: 15
j_gene: TRBJ1-1
abundance: -
CDR3aa: CASSAGGIMNTEAFF
CDR3nt: TGTGCCAGCAGTGCAGGGGGCATTATGAACACTGAAGCTTTCTTT

d_gene: -
v_gene: TRBV6-5
len: 15
j_gene: TRBJ1-4
abundance: -
CDR3aa: CASSRGQNFNEKLFF
CDR3nt: TGTGCCAGCAGCCGTGGACAGAACTTTAATGAAAAACTGTTTTTT

d_gene: TRBD2
v_gene: TRBV7-3
len: 15
j_gene: TRBJ2-1
abundance: once
CDR3aa: CASSLPSGRVNEQFF
CDR3nt: TGTGCCAGCAGCCTGCCGAGCGGGAGGGTTAATGAGCAGTTCTTC

d_gene: TRBD1
v_gene: TRBV18
len: 18
j_gene: TRBJ2-7
abundance: -
CDR3aa: CASSPPNMDRGIYNEQYF
CDR3nt: TGTGCCAGCTCACCACCGAACATGGACAGGGGTATCTACAATGAGCAGTACTTC

d_gene: TRBD2
v_gene: TRBV6-5
len: 15
j_gene: TRBJ2-7
abundance: many
CDR3aa: CASRSSGTSMHEQYF
CDR3nt: TGTGCCAGCCGATCCTCCGGGACTAGCATGCACGAGCAGTACTTC

d_gene: -
v_gene: TRBV10-3
len: 12
j_gene: TRBJ2-7
abundance: -
CDR3aa: CAIRNRDYEQYF
CDR3nt: TGTGCCATCAGAAACAGGGACTACGAGCAGTACTTC

d_gene: -
v_gene: TRBV20-1
len: 15
j_gene: TRBJ2-5
abundance: -
CDR3aa: CSARDTDRPPETQYF
CDR3nt: TGCAGTGCTAGAGATACGGACCGTCCTCCGGAGACCCAGTACTTC

d_gene: TRBD2
v_gene: TRBV4-3
len: 18
j_gene: TRBJ2-3
abundance: -
CDR3aa: CASSQEFNFGLGADTQYF
CDR3nt: TGCGCCAGCAGCCAAGAATTCAATTTCGGACTAGGCGCAGATACGCAGTATTTT

d_gene: TRBD1
v_gene: TRBV11-3
len: 15
j_gene: TRBJ2-1
abundance: few
CDR3aa: CASSFADRDYNEQFF
CDR3nt: TGTGCCAGCAGCTTTGCGGACAGGGACTACAATGAGCAGTTCTTC

d_gene: -
v_gene: TRBV5-1
len: 15
j_gene: TRBJ1-5
abundance: -
CDR3aa: CASSLALGPDSPQHF
CDR3nt: TGCGCCAGCAGCTTGGCCCTCGGCCCAGATTCGCCCCAGCATTTT

d_gene: -
v_gene: TRBV12-3/TRBV12-4
len: 11
j_gene: TRBJ1-5
abundance: once
CDR3aa: CASSLHQPQHF
CDR3nt: TGTGCCAGCAGTTTACATCAGCCCCAGCATTTT